Shown below are 13 T cell receptor beta chains from a single sample sequenced in a study of cytomegalovirus exposure and HLA in healthy donors. PCR involved 60 Vbeta and 13 Jbeta primers. Assay: immunoSEQ multiplex PCR; the TCRdb copy retains only in-frame clones and omits some. Of 150,000 to 200,000 clones listed, less than 90% are singletons. Sequencing input: PBMCs. The source of these receptors is a boy aged 5-17 years in good health and CMV-seronegative.

J is TRBJ2-7 and V is TRBV5-1; TRBD1 agrees at 8 bases. The V and J ends lost 4 bases and 2 bases, in that order; junction bases with no gene match: 11. Germline V gene data show CDR1 as SGHRS and CDR2 as YFSETQ. The CDR3 covers 16 residues. For the CDR3, the DNA is TGCGCCAGCAGCACCCCGCCGGGACAGGTAACCTACGAGCAGTACTTC. Translated, it gives CASSTPPGQVTYEQYF.

This clone was seen once. V is TRBV19 and J is TRBJ2-7; 10 nucleotides match TRBD1. The CDR3 is 14 residues long. Trimming cost V 6 bases and J 2 bases; bases outside gene matches: 4. Per germline, CDR1 LNHDA and CDR2 SQIVND (reference sequence). CDR3 residues: CASRTGQGTYEQYF. CDR3 in DNA: TGTGCCAGTAGGACGGGACAGGGGACCTACGAGCAGTACTTC.

The V gene is TRBV30, the J gene TRBJ1-1; 10 bases are shared with TRBD1. This CDR3 is built from 15 residues. CDR1 is GTSNPN, CDR2 SVGIG, per germline (reference sequence). V dropped 4 bases and J dropped 1; count of bases not matched to a gene: 6. This CDR3 reads CAWTGTGARNTEAFF. The CDR3 DNA sequence: TGTGCCTGGACTGGGACAGGGGCCCGGAACACTGAAGCTTTCTTT.

The chain uses TRBV5-1 and TRBJ1-2; 10 positions match TRBD1. The V gene's germline CDR1 is SGHRS and CDR2 YFSETQ. The CDR3 consists of 13 residues. With 3 bases clipped from V and 5 bases from J, the junction kept 1 base outside the gene matches. The CDR3 DNA reads TGCGCCAGCAGCTCGGGACAGGGGTATGGCTACACCTTC. Amino acids: CASSSGQGYGYTF.

The chain links TRBV10-1 to TRBJ2-7; TRBD2 might be the D (5 bases). The V and J ends lost 3 bases and 3 bases respectively, with 15 bases between them. CDR1 is WNHNN and CDR2 is SYGVQD in the germline V gene (reference sequence). This CDR3 comprises 15 residues. CDR3 coding DNA: TGCGCCAGCAGTGATTTCTTCGGGATGGGCTACGAGCAGTACTTC. Translated, it gives CASSDFFGMGYEQYF.

J is TRBJ2-6 and V is TRBV7-9; D is perhaps TRBD1 (6 bases). CDR3 length equals 16 residues. Germline V gene data show CDR1 as SEHNR and CDR2 as FQNEAQ (reference sequence). V was clipped by 5 bases and J by 1 base, with 12 bases between them. DNA of the CDR3: TGTGCCAGCAGCGGCCTAACAGGGTCTGGGGCCAACGTCCTGACTTTC. It codes for CASSGLTGSGANVLTF. The full variable domain, completed using reference TRBV7-9 and TRBJ2-6, is DTGVSQNPRHKITKRGQNVTFRCDPISEHNRLYWYRQTLGQGPEFLTYFQNEAQLEKSRLLSDRFSAERPKGSFSTLEIQRTEQGDSAMYLCASSGLTGSGANVLTFGAGSRLTVL.

This clone was picked up one time. The chain links TRBV30 to TRBJ1-1; unclear D gene. V dropped 1 base and J dropped 7 bases, with 19 bases sitting between them. From germline, CDR1 is GTSNPN and CDR2 SVGIG (reference sequence). The CDR3 extends over 15 amino acids. In nucleotides, the CDR3 is TGTGCCTGGAGTGGGCCGGTGTCAGCTTACAGTGAAGCTTTCTTT. Its protein product is CAWSGPVSAYSEAFF. Full variable domain (missing parts from reference TRBV30 and TRBJ1-1): SQTIHQWPATLVQPVGSPLSLECTVEGTSNPNLYWYRQAAGRGLQLLFYSVGIGQISSEVPQNLSASRPQDRQFILSSKKLLLSDSGFYLCAWSGPVSAYSEAFFGQGTRLTVV.

This clone was found once. This rearrangement joins TRBV18 to TRBJ2-2, with a tentative D call TRBD1 (5 bases). V was trimmed by 0 bases and J by 1 base, leaving 15 bases between them. The CDR3 loop spans 18 amino acids. Germline V gene lookup returns CDR1 KGHSH and CDR2 LQKENI. CDR3 region: CASSPPVKRGRNTGELFF. The CDR3 nucleotides are TGTGCCAGCTCACCACCGGTGAAAAGGGGAAGGAACACCGGGGAGCTGTTTTTT.

This rearrangement joins TRBV6-6 to TRBJ2-7; no definite D call. CDR1 MNHNY and CDR2 SVGAGI come from the germline V gene (reference sequence). This CDR3 has 11 residues. Trimming cost V 9 bases and J 5 bases, with 11 bases left between them. The CDR3 sequence is CASGLSHEQYF. The CDR3 DNA reads TGTGCCAGTGGGCTTTCCCACGAGCAGTACTTC.

CDR3 sequence reads: CASSAPGTGGLEKLFF. The CDR3 region has the DNA TGTGCCAGCAGCGCCCCCGGGACAGGGGGATTGGAAAAACTGTTTTTT. The chain has TRBV9 and TRBJ1-4; TRBD1 matches 11 bases. The CDR3 length is 16 residues. Looked up from germline, CDR1 is SGDLS and CDR2 is YYNGEE. The trim removed 3 bases at V and 8 bases at J, leaving 9 bases unmatched.

This sequence joins TRBV23-1 and TRBJ2-4; D ambiguous. TRBV23-1 is treated as an ORF (open reading frame) with a function not yet certain. This CDR3 has 9 amino acids. The V and J ends lost 8 bases and 10 bases respectively, with 6 bases between them. CDR3 sequence: CASSSIQYF. As DNA, the CDR3 is TGCGCCAGCTCCAGTATTCAGTACTTC.

The chain combines TRBV9 with TRBJ2-7, with D uncertain. From germline, CDR1 is SGDLS and CDR2 YYNGEE. The CDR3 is 14 amino acids. Between the trimmed V and J ends, which lost 0 bases and 2 bases, there was a span of 9 bases. In DNA form, the CDR3 reads TGTGCCAGCAGCGTAGGTCTGTTTGCCTACGAGCAGTACTTC. This codes for CASSVGLFAYEQYF.

V and J are TRBV5-6 and TRBJ2-5; 10 bases map to TRBD2. This CDR3 has 17 residues. V gave up 2 bases and J gave up 2 bases; unmatched junction bases: 9. Germline V CDR1 and CDR2: SGHDT, YYEEEE. The CDR3 DNA reads as TGTGCCAGCAGCTTCCTAGCGGGAGATATGATGCAAGAGACCCAGTACTTC. Translating gives CASSFLAGDMMQETQYF.